Sequencing of this TCR beta chain was carried out in a study of blood T cell repertoires in COVID-19. Data came from immunoSEQ multiplex PCR; TCRdb stores just in-frame clones and leaves some out. This table has a few hundred thousand clones, about nine tenths appearing once. The CDR3 consists of 14 residues. CDR1 is LNHDA and CDR2 is SQIVND in the germline V gene (reference sequence). V was cut by 5 bases and J by 4 bases, with 14 bases left in between. The chain is built from TRBV19 and TRBJ2-5; possibly TRBD2 for D (6 bases). This receptor was obtained from an older woman with acute or convalescent COVID-19. The material sequenced was peripheral blood. CDR3 nucleotide sequence: TGTGCCAGTAGTTCAACTATCGGGAGAGAGACCCAGTACTTC. It yields the protein CASSSTIGRETQYF.